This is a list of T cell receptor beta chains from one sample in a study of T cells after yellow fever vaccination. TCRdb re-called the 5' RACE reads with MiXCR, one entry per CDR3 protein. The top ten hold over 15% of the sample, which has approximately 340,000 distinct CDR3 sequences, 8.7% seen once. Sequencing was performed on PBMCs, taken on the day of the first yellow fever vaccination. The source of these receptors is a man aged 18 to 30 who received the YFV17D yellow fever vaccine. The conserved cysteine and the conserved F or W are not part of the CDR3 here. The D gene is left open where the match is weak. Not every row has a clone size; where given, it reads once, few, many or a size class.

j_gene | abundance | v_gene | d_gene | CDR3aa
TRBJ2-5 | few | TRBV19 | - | ASSPWVGGGETQY
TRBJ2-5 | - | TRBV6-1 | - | ASRGLGGSETQY
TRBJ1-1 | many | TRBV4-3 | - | ASSQDVTDTEAF
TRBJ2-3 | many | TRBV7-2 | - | ASSLFVVGGDTQY
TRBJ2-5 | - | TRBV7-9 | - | ASSLRNPETQY
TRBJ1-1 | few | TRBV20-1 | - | SAPDRNTEAF
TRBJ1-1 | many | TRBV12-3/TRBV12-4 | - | ASSHTENTEAF
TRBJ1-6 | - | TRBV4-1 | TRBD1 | ASSHLTGGYNSPLH
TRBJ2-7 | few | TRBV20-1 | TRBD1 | SARRQGLGEQY
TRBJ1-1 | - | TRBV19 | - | TSTRAGLNTEAF
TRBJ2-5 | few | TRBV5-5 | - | ASSLGVKEETQY
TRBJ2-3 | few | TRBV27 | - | ASSFARGQDTQY
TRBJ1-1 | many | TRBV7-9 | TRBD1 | ASSSDRALGEAF
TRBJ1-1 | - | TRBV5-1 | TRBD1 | ASSTGGDTEAF
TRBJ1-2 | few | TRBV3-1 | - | ASSQAGGYT
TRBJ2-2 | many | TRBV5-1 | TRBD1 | ASSLTGDVATGELF
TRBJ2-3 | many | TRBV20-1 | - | SARGRRTTRGTTDTQY
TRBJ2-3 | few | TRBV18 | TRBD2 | ASTPTSGGLDTQY
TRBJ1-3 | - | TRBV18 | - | ASGLYGGGNTIY
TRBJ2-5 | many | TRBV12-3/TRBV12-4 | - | ATGMHDIKETQY
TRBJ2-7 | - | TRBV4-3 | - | ASSRGDSYEQY
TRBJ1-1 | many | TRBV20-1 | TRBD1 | SARSGGGTEAF
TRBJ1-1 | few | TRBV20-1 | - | SARDHFEAF
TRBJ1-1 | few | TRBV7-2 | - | ASSSRVGTEAF
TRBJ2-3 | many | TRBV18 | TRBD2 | ASSPPRSRGSTTDTQY
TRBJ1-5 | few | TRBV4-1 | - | ASSRGRGVQPQH
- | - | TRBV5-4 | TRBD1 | ASSTRQGPDEQY
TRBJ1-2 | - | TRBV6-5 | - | ASSYWGYGYT
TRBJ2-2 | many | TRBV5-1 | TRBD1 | ASSLDRGRSGELF
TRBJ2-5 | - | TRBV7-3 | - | ASSLVPGTPFLETQY
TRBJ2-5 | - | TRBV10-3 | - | AISEKLRPQETQY
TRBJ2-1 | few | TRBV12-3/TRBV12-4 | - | ASSLVWGEQF
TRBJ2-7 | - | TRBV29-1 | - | SAARGYEQY
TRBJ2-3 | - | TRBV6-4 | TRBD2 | ASSDTSGGATDTQY
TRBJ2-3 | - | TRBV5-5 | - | ASSPGRNTDTQY
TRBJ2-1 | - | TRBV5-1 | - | ASSLEGGAWQQF
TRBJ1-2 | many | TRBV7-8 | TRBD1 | ASSPRGLGGYT
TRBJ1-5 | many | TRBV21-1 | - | ASSSRATNQPQH
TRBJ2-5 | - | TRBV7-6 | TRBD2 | ASSNTPGGRETQY